This is a list of T cell receptor beta chains from one sample in a study of blood T cell repertoires in COVID-19. Only in-frame clones appear in the TCRdb table, and some are missing; sequencing was by immunoSEQ multiplex PCR. This sample has about 34,000 clones, with approximately 80% found just once. Sequencing was performed on peripheral blood. The receptors shown here come from a human donor in a cohort sampled during active COVID-19. The CDR3 runs from the conserved cysteine through the conserved F or W. D genes are given only for firm matches. A row's size may be missing; if present it is once, few, many or a size class.

J gene: TRBJ2-3; CDR3 length: 14; D gene: .; clone size: .; V gene: TRBV24-1; CDR3 protein: CATSDPGGKDTQYF; CDR3 DNA: TGTGCCACCAGTGACCCCGGGGGAAAAGATACGCAGTATTTT
J gene: TRBJ2-6; CDR3 length: 19; D gene: .; clone size: .; V gene: TRBV27; CDR3 protein: CASSSTLRDKGPGANVLTF; CDR3 DNA: TGTGCCAGCAGTTCAACCCTCCGGGACAAGGGGCCTGGGGCCAACGTCCTGACTTTC
J gene: TRBJ1-5; CDR3 length: 13; D gene: TRBD1; clone size: .; V gene: TRBV12-3/TRBV12-4; CDR3 protein: CASRGDSSQPQHF; CDR3 DNA: TGTGCCAGCAGGGGGGACAGTTCTCAGCCCCAGCATTTT
J gene: TRBJ1-2; CDR3 length: 14; D gene: TRBD1; clone size: .; V gene: TRBV5-1; CDR3 protein: CASSLAGTGGGYTF; CDR3 DNA: TGCGCCAGCAGCCTGGCCGGGACAGGGGGTGGCTACACCTTC
J gene: TRBJ1-4; CDR3 length: 14; D gene: .; clone size: few; V gene: TRBV6-5; CDR3 protein: CASRSPATNEKLFF; CDR3 DNA: TGTGCCAGCCGGTCGCCTGCAACTAATGAAAAACTGTTTTTT
J gene: TRBJ1-5; CDR3 length: 13; D gene: .; clone size: .; V gene: TRBV12-3/TRBV12-4; CDR3 protein: CASSFRENQPQHF; CDR3 DNA: TGTGCCAGCAGTTTTCGGGAGAATCAGCCCCAGCATTTT
J gene: TRBJ2-7; CDR3 length: 13; D gene: .; clone size: few; V gene: TRBV6-5; CDR3 protein: CASKTGSRYEQYF; CDR3 DNA: TGTGCCAGCAAAACGGGTTCCCGTTACGAGCAGTACTTC
J gene: TRBJ2-5; CDR3 length: 14; D gene: .; clone size: .; V gene: TRBV21-1; CDR3 protein: CASICERGVETQYF; CDR3 DNA: TGTGCCAGCATCTGCGAAAGGGGTGTGGAGACCCAGTACTTC
J gene: TRBJ1-1; CDR3 length: 14; D gene: TRBD1; clone size: .; V gene: TRBV6-5; CDR3 protein: CASSQWTGDTEAFF; CDR3 DNA: TGTGCCAGCAGTCAATGGACAGGGGACACTGAAGCTTTCTTT
J gene: TRBJ2-1; CDR3 length: 14; D gene: TRBD2; clone size: few; V gene: TRBV6-5; CDR3 protein: CASSRTSGYNEQFF; CDR3 DNA: TGTGCCAGCAGCCGGACTAGCGGTTACAATGAGCAGTTCTTC
J gene: TRBJ2-2; CDR3 length: 15; D gene: .; clone size: .; V gene: TRBV7-2; CDR3 protein: CASSPGAGRTGELFF; CDR3 DNA: TGTGCCAGCAGCCCAGGGGCCGGGCGCACCGGGGAGCTGTTTTTT
J gene: TRBJ1-6; CDR3 length: 13; D gene: .; clone size: .; V gene: TRBV15; CDR3 protein: CATSNTPDSPLHF; CDR3 DNA: TGTGCCACCAGCAACACCCCCGATTCACCCCTCCACTTT
J gene: TRBJ2-1; CDR3 length: 15; D gene: TRBD2; clone size: .; V gene: TRBV7-2; CDR3 protein: CASSPPGLAYNEQFF; CDR3 DNA: TGTGCCAGCAGCCCTCCGGGACTAGCCTACAATGAGCAGTTCTTC
J gene: TRBJ1-5; CDR3 length: 15; D gene: .; clone size: .; V gene: TRBV7-6; CDR3 protein: CASSPRGVGNQPQHF; CDR3 DNA: TGTGCCAGCAGCCCGCGGGGAGTCGGCAATCAGCCCCAGCATTTT
J gene: TRBJ2-7; CDR3 length: 17; D gene: TRBD1; clone size: once; V gene: TRBV9; CDR3 protein: CASSASPIRGTSYEQYF; CDR3 DNA: TGTGCCAGCAGCGCCTCCCCTATCAGGGGGACCTCCTACGAGCAGTACTTC
J gene: TRBJ2-1; CDR3 length: 15; D gene: TRBD2; clone size: .; V gene: TRBV16; CDR3 protein: CASSPGLAGHNEQFF; CDR3 DNA: TGTGCCAGCAGCCCCGGACTAGCGGGCCACAATGAGCAGTTCTTC
J gene: TRBJ1-5; CDR3 length: 18; D gene: TRBD1; clone size: .; V gene: TRBV24-1; CDR3 protein: CATGSRGQYDYSNQPQHF; CDR3 DNA: TGTGCCACGGGCTCGAGGGGGCAATATGATTATAGCAATCAGCCCCAGCATTTT
J gene: TRBJ1-1; CDR3 length: 14; D gene: .; clone size: few; V gene: TRBV6-5; CDR3 protein: CASSLRVGNTEAFF; CDR3 DNA: TGTGCCAGCAGCCTCAGGGTCGGAAACACTGAAGCTTTCTTT
J gene: TRBJ2-5; CDR3 length: 17; D gene: .; clone size: .; V gene: TRBV11-2; CDR3 protein: CASSASDRGYGGETQYF; CDR3 DNA: TGTGCCAGCAGCGCCTCAGACAGGGGATACGGGGGGGAGACCCAGTACTTC
J gene: TRBJ2-1; CDR3 length: 15; D gene: .; clone size: .; V gene: TRBV6-5; CDR3 protein: CASSYLTGGYNEQFF; CDR3 DNA: TGTGCCAGCAGTTACCTGACAGGCGGGTACAATGAGCAGTTCTTC
J gene: TRBJ2-7; CDR3 length: 14; D gene: .; clone size: .; V gene: TRBV5-1; CDR3 protein: CASSFGDSSYEQYF; CDR3 DNA: TGCGCCAGCAGCTTTGGGGACTCCTCCTACGAGCAGTACTTC
J gene: TRBJ1-4; CDR3 length: 14; D gene: .; clone size: .; V gene: TRBV5-1; CDR3 protein: CASRPGNLNEKLFF; CDR3 DNA: TGCGCCAGCCGGCCGGGAAACCTAAATGAAAAACTGTTTTTT
J gene: TRBJ2-5; CDR3 length: 11; D gene: TRBD2; clone size: .; V gene: TRBV2; CDR3 protein: CASGSGETQYF; CDR3 DNA: TGTGCCAGCGGTAGCGGGGAGACCCAGTACTTC
J gene: TRBJ2-7; CDR3 length: 14; D gene: .; clone size: .; V gene: TRBV28; CDR3 protein: CASRPLDSPYEQYF; CDR3 DNA: TGTGCCAGCAGGCCACTCGACAGTCCCTACGAGCAGTACTTC
J gene: TRBJ2-7; CDR3 length: 13; D gene: .; clone size: .; V gene: TRBV5-6; CDR3 protein: CASSLVSDYEQYF; CDR3 DNA: TGTGCCAGCAGCTTAGTCTCAGACTACGAGCAGTACTTC
J gene: TRBJ2-1; CDR3 length: 16; D gene: .; clone size: .; V gene: TRBV10-3; CDR3 protein: CAISDLRRGNYNEQFF; CDR3 DNA: TGTGCCATCAGTGACCTCCGGAGGGGAAACTACAATGAGCAGTTCTTC
J gene: TRBJ1-1; CDR3 length: 16; D gene: .; clone size: .; V gene: TRBV6-7; CDR3 protein: CASSYQPDSPNTEAFF; CDR3 DNA: TGTGCCAGCAGTTACCAACCGGACAGCCCGAACACTGAAGCTTTCTTT
J gene: TRBJ1-2; CDR3 length: 13; D gene: TRBD1; clone size: .; V gene: TRBV5-4; CDR3 protein: CATLRQGAYGYTF; CDR3 DNA: TGTGCCACCCTGCGACAGGGGGCATATGGCTACACCTTC
J gene: TRBJ2-7; CDR3 length: 14; D gene: .; clone size: .; V gene: TRBV6-6; CDR3 protein: CASSYQRSSYEQYF; CDR3 DNA: TGTGCCAGCAGTTACCAGAGGAGCTCCTACGAGCAGTACTTC
J gene: TRBJ2-7; CDR3 length: 14; D gene: .; clone size: .; V gene: TRBV3-1/TRBV3-2; CDR3 protein: CASSQMSGQGEQYF; CDR3 DNA: TGTGCCAGCAGCCAAATGTCAGGGCAGGGCGAGCAGTACTTC
J gene: TRBJ2-5; CDR3 length: 14; D gene: .; clone size: .; V gene: TRBV2; CDR3 protein: CASKDTYQKETQYF; CDR3 DNA: TGTGCCAGCAAGGACACTTACCAAAAAGAGACCCAGTACTTC
J gene: TRBJ2-5; CDR3 length: 17; D gene: TRBD2; clone size: .; V gene: TRBV19; CDR3 protein: CASSGRTSGRVKETQYF; CDR3 DNA: TGTGCCAGTAGTGGCCGGACTAGCGGGAGGGTAAAAGAGACCCAGTACTTC